Each of the 23 T cell receptor beta chains below was sequenced from the same sample in a study of breast tumors, draining lymph nodes, adjacent tissues. Samples came from axillary lymph nodes draining the breast cancer. MiXCR, applied by TCRdb to the multiplex PCR reads, yields one record per CDR3 protein. Among more than 200,000 distinct CDR3 sequences listed, 32% were seen once. Sequenced: axillary lymph node tissue. The source is a female donor with breast cancer. Some clones in this sample may be carry-over from other donors' samples.

The chain employs TRBV19 and TRBJ1-5; 8 bases are a match to TRBD1. There are 15 residues in the CDR3. Per the germline V gene, CDR1 is LNHDA and CDR2 is SQIVND (reference sequence). V was clipped by 4 bases and J by 5 bases; unmatched bases: 7. The CDR3 bases are TGTGCCAGTAGTACTACAGGGGGAAGCGATCAGCCCCAGCATTTT. Its translation: CASSTTGGSDQPQHF.

Ten or more counts support this clonotype. The chain employs TRBV6-2 or TRBV6-3 and TRBJ2-7, with no clear D. Germline CDR1 reads MNHEY; CDR2 reads SVGEGT. The CDR3 length is 14 residues. The V end was cut by 0 bases, the J end by 3 bases, with 9 bases between. The CDR3 protein is CASSYSSTYYEQYF. The DNA for the CDR3 is TGTGCCAGCAGTTACTCGAGTACTTACTACGAGCAGTACTTC.

V and J are TRBV9 and TRBJ2-5; D is tentatively TRBD1 or TRBD2 (5 bases each). V lost 0 bases and J lost 9, with 18 bases in between. This CDR3 is built from 15 residues. The germline V gene has CDR1 SGDLS and CDR2 YYNGEE. For the CDR3, the DNA is TGTGCCAGCAGCGTAGGGATGCCAGGGATGGGGGCCCAGTACTTC. Its protein is CASSVGMPGMGAQYF.

This clonotype showed up many times. The V and J genes are TRBV4-2 and TRBJ2-3; unclear D gene. The germline V and J ends were trimmed by 3 bases and 2 bases, with 6 bases remaining between them. Germline values: CDR1 LGHNA, CDR2 YNFKEQ. The CDR3 runs to 13 residues. This CDR3 is CASSQAYTDTQYF. The CDR3 bases are TGTGCCAGCAGCCAGGCTTACACAGATACGCAGTATTTT.

As for this clonotype: A much larger clone lies a single base off, so this may be a read error. The V gene is TRBV5-8, the J gene TRBJ2-7, with D tentatively TRBD2 (6 bases). Germline values: CDR1 SGHTS, CDR2 YDEGEE. Trimming removed 3 bases at V and 6 bases at J, with 19 bases between. There are 15 residues in the CDR3. CDR3 sequence reads: CASSYPSARVTEQYF. The CDR3 region has the DNA TGTGCCAGCAGCTACCCTAGCGCGAGGGTGACCGAGCAGTACTTC.

This chain joins TRBV9 and TRBJ1-1; 9 bases map to TRBD1. Germline loops: CDR1 SGDLS, CDR2 YYNGEE. CDR3 length equals 15 residues. V lost 3 bases, J lost 4 bases, and 7 bases stayed unmatched. The CDR3 nucleotides read TGTGCCAGCAGCGAAACAGGGGGCGTCGGCACTGAAGCTTTCTTT. It yields the protein CASSETGGVGTEAFF. The complete variable domain, with remaining parts taken from reference TRBV9 and TRBJ1-1, reads DSGVTQTPKHLITATGQRVTLRCSPRSGDLSVYWYQQSLDQGLQFLIQYYNGEERAKGNILERFSAQQFPDLHSELNLSSLELGDSALYFCASSETGGVGTEAFFGQGTRLTVV.

This clonotype was detected ten times or more. The V call is TRBV14, the J call TRBJ2-1; maybe TRBD2 (5 bases). The germline CDR1 and CDR2 sequences are SGHDN and FVKESK. V lost 8 bases and J lost 0, with 11 bases in between. The CDR3 loop spans 14 amino acids. The CDR3 nucleotides read TGTGCCAGCTGGAGCGGACTCTCCTACAATGAGCAGTTCTTC. Translated, it gives CASWSGLSYNEQFF. Combining the CDR3 with reference TRBV14 and TRBJ2-1 gives the whole variable domain EAGVTQFPSHSVIEKGQTVTLRCDPISGHDNLYWYRRVMGKEIKFLLHFVKESKQDESGMPNNRFLAERTGGTYSTLKVQPAELEDSGVYFCASWSGLSYNEQFFGPGTRLTVL.

This clonotype appeared many times. The chain recombines TRBV19 with TRBJ1-2, with D unresolved. V lost 8 bases to trimming and J lost 5 bases, with 6 bases between them. The CDR3 runs to 10 residues. Germline V gene data show CDR1 as LNHDA and CDR2 as SQIVND (reference sequence). In DNA, the CDR3 is TGTGCCAGTGGGATATATGGCTACACCTTC. Translation gives CASGIYGYTF.

In this sample, this clonotype turned up many times. V is TRBV6-5 and J is TRBJ2-1, with 7 bases that match TRBD2. CDR1 and CDR2 (germline): MNHEY, SVGAGI. With 3 bases clipped from V and 8 bases from J, the junction kept 4 bases outside the gene matches. CDR3 length: 13 residues. CDR3 residues: CASSYNRGDEQFF. CDR3 in DNA: TGTGCCAGCAGTTATAATCGGGGGGATGAGCAGTTCTTC.

This clonotype was recorded many times. The rearrangement joins TRBV10-2 to TRBJ1-3, with 8 bases lining up with TRBD1. This CDR3 contains 15 residues. CDR1 is WSHSY and CDR2 is SAAADI in the germline V gene. Trimming took 5 bases from V and 0 from J; bases not matched to a gene: 3. The CDR3 protein is CASSNRGSSGNTIYF. The CDR3 nucleotides read TGCGCCAGCAGTAACAGGGGGAGCTCTGGAAACACCATATATTTT.

This clonotype occurred many times. The chain has TRBV4-3 and TRBJ2-6; D not resolved. V was trimmed by 0 bases and J by 0 bases, leaving 9 bases between them. The CDR3 spans 17 residues. Per the germline V gene, CDR1 is LGHNA and CDR2 is YSLEER. The CDR3 loop is CASSQESDLSGANVLTF. The CDR3 bases are TGCGCCAGCAGCCAAGAATCGGACCTCTCTGGGGCCAACGTCCTGACTTTC.

As to this clonotype: A read error is likely, as this CDR3 ends without the conserved phenylalanine or tryptophan. This rearrangement joins TRBV7-9 to TRBJ2-7; tentative D call: TRBD2 (5 bases). Germline loops: CDR1 SEHNR, CDR2 FQNEAQ (reference sequence). The V end was cut by 8 bases, the J end by 3 bases, with 17 bases between. CDR3 length: 14 residues. CDR3 loop: CASGSGEDGYEQYL. The CDR3 region has the DNA TGTGCCAGCGGCAGCGGTGAAGACGGCTACGAGCAGTACCTC.

This clonotype was detected a few times. This sequence joins TRBV28 and TRBJ1-2; the D is unclear. CDR3 length: 15 amino acids. V was clipped by 6 bases and J by 4 bases, with 18 bases between them. CDR1 is MDHEN and CDR2 is SYDVKM in the germline V gene. Here the CDR3 reads CASRITLGPPYGYTF. The CDR3 nucleotides read TGTGCCAGCAGGATAACCCTGGGCCCACCCTATGGCTACACCTTC.

This clonotype has ten or more counts. A read error may explain this, as a much larger clone is one base away. The J gene is TRBJ2-7, the V gene TRBV6-5; D perhaps matches TRBD2 (5 bases). CDR1 MNHEY and CDR2 SVGAGI come from the germline V gene. CDR3 length: 15 residues. Deletions cut 5 bases from V and 2 bases from J, with 16 bases between. DNA for the CDR3: TGTGCCAGCAGTCACGAAGGGAGATCCACCTACGAGCAGTACTTC. Translation gives CASSHEGRSTYEQYF.

This clonotype appeared a few times. J is TRBJ1-1 and V is TRBV7-2; D gene unclear. In germline, CDR1 is SGHTA, CDR2 FQGNSA. This CDR3 region has 15 residues. V was shortened by 1 base and J by 1 base, with 10 bases between the two germline ends. The CDR3 DNA reads TGTGCCAGCAGCTTAGACTACGGGGAGAACACTGAAGCTTTCTTT. Translating gives CASSLDYGENTEAFF.

This clonotype was counted a few times. This may be a read error, as it is one base from a much larger clone. The chain employs TRBV18 and TRBJ1-2; D gene uncertain. The CDR3 consists of 14 residues. CDR1 is KGHSH and CDR2 is LQKENI in the germline V gene. The CDR3, as DNA: TGTGCCAGCTCATCTGGGAGATCGGACTATGGCTGCACCTTC. This codes for CASSSGRSDYGCTF.

This clonotype was found many times. The CDR3 DNA reads as TGTGCCAGCAGCTTGCGGTGGGCTAGAGCAGATACGCAGTATTTT. Its translation is CASSLRWARADTQYF. V is TRBV3-1 and J is TRBJ2-3; D not certain. The CDR3 length is 15 residues. Germline V gives CDR1 LGHDT, CDR2 YNNKEL (reference sequence). The germline V and J ends were trimmed by 5 bases and 4 bases, with 16 bases remaining between them.

This clonotype was observed many times. This chain links TRBV12-3 or TRBV12-4 with TRBJ2-3; 10 bases map to TRBD2. This CDR3 contains 17 residues. Trimming removed 5 bases from V and 3 bases from J; junction bases left unmatched: 11. CDR3 region: CASSPLGLAFGTDTQYF. The CDR3 nucleotides are TGTGCCAGCAGTCCATTGGGACTAGCGTTCGGTACAGATACGCAGTATTTT.

This clonotype was recorded many times. The gene calls are TRBV2 and TRBJ2-1; a weak D match, TRBD2 (5 bases). Germline V CDR1 and CDR2: SNHLY, FYNNEI. Between the trimmed V and J ends, which lost 11 bases and 3 bases, there was a span of 29 bases. CDR3 size: 18 residues. In nucleotides, the CDR3 is TGTGCCCACGACCACAGCGCGGGCGGGCTCTACCGCTACAATGAGCAGTTCTTC. It yields the protein CAHDHSAGGLYRYNEQFF.

As to this clonotype: Mismatch with germline at one junction end may stem from a read error. The rearrangement joins TRBV7-9 to TRBJ2-3, with D maybe TRBD2 (5 bases). CDR1 is SEHNR and CDR2 is FQNEAQ in the germline V gene (reference sequence). The CDR3 sequence is 16 residues long. The CDR3, as DNA: TGCGCCAGCAGCTTGTACGAAGGGCAGCGGACAGATACGCAGTATTTT. Translated: CASSLYEGQRTDTQYF.

This clonotype was seen at least ten times. The rearrangement uses TRBV18 and TRBJ2-7; D not resolved. The germline CDR1 and CDR2 sequences are KGHSH and LQKENI. The CDR3 totals 15 residues. The V and J ends lost 1 base and 2 bases respectively, with 12 bases between them. The CDR3: CASSPRATQAYEQYF. CDR3 DNA: TGTGCCAGCTCACCACGGGCAACGCAGGCCTACGAGCAGTACTTC.

The genes are TRBV18 and TRBJ2-4, with D perhaps matching TRBD1 or TRBD2 (6 bases each). The CDR3 is 15 residues long. V was clipped by 6 bases and J by 9 bases, with 21 bases between them. Germline V lookup: CDR1 KGHSH, CDR2 LQKENI. This CDR3 reads CASSDQIGGSGIQYF. CDR3 DNA: TGTGCCAGCTCCGACCAAATCGGGGGCTCGGGCATTCAGTACTTC.

V usage is TRBV12-3 or TRBV12-4 and J usage is TRBJ2-3; 8 bases line up with TRBD2. Trimming took 5 bases from V and 11 from J; bases not matched to a gene: 12. The CDR3 has 14 amino acids. CDR3 protein: CASSSGSSYNEQYF. In DNA form, the CDR3 reads TGTGCCAGCAGTAGCGGGAGCTCCTACAATGAGCAGTATTTT.